This T cell receptor (beta chain) stems from a study of blood T cells in healthy people across ages. Per sample, extraction of total RNA gave at least 5.5 micrograms in every case. This clonotype was observed a handful of times. Next came a second PCR, run for 7 to 11 cycles, which used a sample-barcoded 5' primer along with a J-beta primer mix. TCRdb recomputed calls from the 5' RACE reads with MiXCR, one row per CDR3 protein. This repertoire shows roughly 1,500,000 distinct CDR3 sequences, about 31% found once; its top ten account for roughly 12%. With 0 bases clipped from V and 5 bases from J, the junction kept 6 bases outside the gene matches. Germline V gives CDR1 LNHNV, CDR2 YYDKDF (reference sequence). The CDR3 spans 15 residues.

The rearrangement links TRBV15 to TRBJ2-7, with 8 bases aligning to TRBD2. The specimen was blood. This clonotype was sampled from a woman in her twenties or thirties in good health. The chain's CDR3 is CATSREVAGSHEQYF. The CDR3 coding sequence is TGTGCCACCAGCAGAGAGGTAGCGGGGTCCCACGAGCAGTACTTC.